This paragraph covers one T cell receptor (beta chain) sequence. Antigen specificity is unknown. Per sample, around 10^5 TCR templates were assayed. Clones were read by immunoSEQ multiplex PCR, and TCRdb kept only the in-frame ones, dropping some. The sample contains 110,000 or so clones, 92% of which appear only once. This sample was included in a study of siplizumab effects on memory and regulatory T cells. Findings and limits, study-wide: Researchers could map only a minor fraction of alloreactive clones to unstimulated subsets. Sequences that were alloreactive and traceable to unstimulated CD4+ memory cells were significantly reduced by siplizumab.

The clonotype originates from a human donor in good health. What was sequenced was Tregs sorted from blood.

CDR3 sequence: CAISARGVSTDTQYF. The CDR3 DNA sequence: TGTGCCATCAGCGCCAGGGGGGTTAGCACAGATACGCAGTATTTT. The chain joins TRBV10-3 to TRBJ2-3, with D perhaps TRBD1 (7 bases). The germline V gene encodes CDR1 ENHRY and CDR2 SYGVKD. This CDR3 contains 15 residues. Trimming took 6 bases from V and 0 from J, leaving 13 bases between them.